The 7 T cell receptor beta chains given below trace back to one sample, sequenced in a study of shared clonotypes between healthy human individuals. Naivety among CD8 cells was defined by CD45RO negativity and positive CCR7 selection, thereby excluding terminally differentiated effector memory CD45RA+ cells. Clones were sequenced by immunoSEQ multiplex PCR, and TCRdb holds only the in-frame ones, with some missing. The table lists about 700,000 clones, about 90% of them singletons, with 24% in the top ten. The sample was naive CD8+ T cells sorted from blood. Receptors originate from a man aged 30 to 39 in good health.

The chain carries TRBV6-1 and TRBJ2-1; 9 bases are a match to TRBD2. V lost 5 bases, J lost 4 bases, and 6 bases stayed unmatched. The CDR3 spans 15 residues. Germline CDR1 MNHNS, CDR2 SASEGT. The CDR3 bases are TGTGCCAGCAGTCACCTAGCGGGAATGTACAATGAGCAGTTCTTC. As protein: CASSHLAGMYNEQFF.

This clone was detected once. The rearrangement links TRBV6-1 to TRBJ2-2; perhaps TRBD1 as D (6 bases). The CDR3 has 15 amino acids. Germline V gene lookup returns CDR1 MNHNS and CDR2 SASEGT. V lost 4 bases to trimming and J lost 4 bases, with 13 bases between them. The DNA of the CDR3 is TGTGCCAGCAGTGGCGTCAGGGGCTCCACCGGGGAGCTGTTTTTT. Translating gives CASSGVRGSTGELFF.

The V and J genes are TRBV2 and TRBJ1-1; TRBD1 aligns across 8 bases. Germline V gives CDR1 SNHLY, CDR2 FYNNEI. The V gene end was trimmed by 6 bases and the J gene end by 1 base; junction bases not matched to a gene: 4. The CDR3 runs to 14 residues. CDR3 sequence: CASSDRGGNTEAFF. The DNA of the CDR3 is TGTGCCAGCAGCGACAGGGGCGGGAACACTGAAGCTTTCTTT.

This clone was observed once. The CDR3 bases are TGTGCCAGCAGCCCTTCTAGCGGGAGGGATTACAATGAGCAGTTCTTC. It specifies CASSPSSGRDYNEQFF. The chain combines TRBV13 with TRBJ2-1; 12 bases are a match to TRBD2. The germline CDR1 and CDR2 sequences are PRHDT and FYEKMQ (reference sequence). Unmatched junction bases numbered 6, after V lost 5 bases and J lost 4 bases. There are 16 residues in the CDR3.

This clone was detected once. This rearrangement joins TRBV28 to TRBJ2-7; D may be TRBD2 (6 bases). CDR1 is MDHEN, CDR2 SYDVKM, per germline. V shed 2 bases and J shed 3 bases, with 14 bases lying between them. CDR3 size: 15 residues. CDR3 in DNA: TGTGCCAGCAGTTTAGACCTTGGGGGGAACTACGAGCAGTACTTC. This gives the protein CASSLDLGGNYEQYF.

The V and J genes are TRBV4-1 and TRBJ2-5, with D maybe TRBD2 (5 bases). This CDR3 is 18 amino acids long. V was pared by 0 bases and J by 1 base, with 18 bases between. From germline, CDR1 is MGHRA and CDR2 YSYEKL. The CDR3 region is CASSQDGGAPAFQETQYF. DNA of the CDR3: TGCGCCAGCAGCCAAGATGGAGGAGCGCCTGCCTTCCAAGAGACCCAGTACTTC.

The CDR3 is CASSFDAYSTDTQYF. For the CDR3, the DNA is TGTGCCAGCAGCTTCGACGCATACTCCACAGATACGCAGTATTTT. The rearrangement joins TRBV11-2 to TRBJ2-3, with unresolved D. Deletions cut 3 bases from V and 2 bases from J, with 12 bases between. CDR1 is SGHAT and CDR2 is FQNNGV in the germline V gene. The CDR3 extends over 15 amino acids. The full variable domain, rest sourced from reference TRBV11-2 and TRBJ2-3, is EAGVAQSPRYKIIEKRQSVAFWCNPISGHATLYWYQQILGQGPKLLIQFQNNGVVDDSQLPKDRFSAERLKGVDSTLKIQPAKLEDSAVYLCASSFDAYSTDTQYFGPGTRLTVL.